This T cell receptor beta chain originates from a study of T-cell memory formation after mild COVID-19. Findings and limits, study-wide: Most CD4+ clones that shrank were in CM and EM, while CD8+ ones turned up in EMRA. Later expanders leaned toward CD4+, whereas clones contracting from day 15 to 85 were balanced CD4/CD8. A subset of responding clones appeared in pre-infection memory, suggesting cross-reactive memory joined.

Of note for this clonotype: Its antigen is unidentified.

Germline lookup yields CDR1 SGHVS and CDR2 FQNEAQ. The CDR3 covers 16 residues. V lost 3 bases to trimming and J lost 0 bases; unmatched junction nucleotides: 7. TCRdb reprocessed the 5' RACE reads with MiXCR, giving one entry per CDR3 protein. The sample yields 530,000 or so distinct CDR3 sequences, roughly 17% seen once. The receptor's source is an adult woman who had mild COVID-19 (a few samples of this study predate the infection). Cell type and time point are not known. What was sequenced was PBMCs or a T cell subset sorted from them (not recorded which). The chain has TRBV7-8 and TRBJ2-7; 8 bases match TRBD2. The CDR3 loop reads CASSFEKRGSSYEQYF. CDR3 nucleotides: TGTGCCAGCAGCTTCGAAAAGCGGGGGTCCTCCTACGAGCAGTACTTC.